One sample yielded the 28 T cell receptor beta chains listed below, sequenced in a study of cytomegalovirus exposure and HLA in healthy donors. The PCR made use of 60 Vbeta and 13 Jbeta primers. Clones were sequenced by immunoSEQ multiplex PCR, and TCRdb holds only the in-frame ones, with some missing. Its clone listing holds 150,000 to 200,000 clones. Sequencing was performed on PBMCs. The receptors derive from an older woman in good health and CMV-seronegative.

The chain recombines TRBV7-2 with TRBJ2-7, with 7 nucleotides matching TRBD1. V shed 2 bases, J shed 6 bases, and the junction held 10 bases outside the gene matches. This CDR3 is built from 15 residues. Looked up from germline, CDR1 is SGHTA and CDR2 is FQGNSA. The CDR3 loop is CASSLTGDLRGEQYF. DNA for the CDR3: TGTGCCAGCAGCTTAACAGGGGATCTCCGGGGCGAGCAGTACTTC.

The chain couples TRBV5-1 to TRBJ2-7, with D unresolved. The CDR3 loop spans 15 amino acids. The V end was cut by 4 bases, the J end by 6 bases, with 20 bases between. Germline-derived CDR1 and CDR2 are SGHRS and YFSETQ. CDR3 nucleotides: TGCGCCAGCAGCCCGCCGCCCACTAATGTCGGCGAGCAGTACTTC. It yields the protein CASSPPPTNVGEQYF.

The V gene is TRBV7-2, the J gene TRBJ2-3; unclear D gene. Trimming cost V 5 bases and J 2 bases, with 11 bases left between them. The germline V gene has CDR1 SGHTA and CDR2 FQGNSA. The CDR3 spans 14 residues. In DNA form, the CDR3 reads TGTGCCAGCAGCCTCAGACTGGCCACAGATACGCAGTATTTT. It codes for CASSLRLATDTQYF. Supplemented by reference TRBV7-2 and TRBJ2-3, the full variable domain reads GAGVSQSPSNKVTEKGKDVELRCDPISGHTALYWYRQSLGQGLEFLIYFQGNSAPDKSGLPSDRFSAERTGGSVSTLTIQRTQQEDSAVYLCASSLRLATDTQYFGPGTRLTVL.

As for this clone: Other DNA sequences in this specimen translate into the identical CDR3. This chain links TRBV5-1 with TRBJ2-1; D is perhaps TRBD2 (6 bases). Between the trimmed V and J ends, which lost 0 bases and 0 bases, there was a span of 10 bases. The length of the CDR3 is 16 residues. Germline V lookup: CDR1 SGHRS, CDR2 YFSETQ. The CDR3 here is CASSLVGGSSYNEQFF. In DNA form, the CDR3 reads TGCGCCAGCAGCTTGGTTGGGGGGAGCTCCTACAATGAGCAGTTCTTC.

V usage is TRBV10-3 and J usage is TRBJ1-1; D not resolved. The germline CDR1 and CDR2 sequences are ENHRY and SYGVKD. V dropped 4 bases and J dropped 1 base, with 10 bases sitting between them. The CDR3 covers 14 residues. CDR3 sequence: CAISGQESNTEAFF. CDR3 coding DNA: TGTGCCATCAGTGGGCAGGAATCGAACACTGAAGCTTTCTTT.

The chain couples TRBV15 to TRBJ2-3; D may be TRBD2 (5 bases). This CDR3 has 16 amino acids. V was cut by 0 bases and J by 6 bases, with 16 bases left in between. Germline-derived CDR1 and CDR2 are LNHNV and YYDKDF (reference sequence). In nucleotides, the CDR3 is TGTGCCACCAGCAGAGAGCCGGGGAGACCTGGGGATACGCAGTATTTT. Its translation: CATSREPGRPGDTQYF. The complete variable domain, with remaining parts taken from reference TRBV15 and TRBJ2-3, reads DAMVIQNPRYQVTQFGKPVTLSCSQTLNHNVMYWYQQKSSQAPKLLFHYYDKDFNNEADTPDNFQSRRPNTSFCFLDIRSPGLGDTAMYLCATSREPGRPGDTQYFGPGTRLTVL.

The V gene is TRBV18, the J gene TRBJ2-1; D gene ambiguous. CDR3 size: 16 residues. Looked up from germline, CDR1 is KGHSH and CDR2 is LQKENI. With 2 bases removed from V and 7 bases from J, the gap between germline ends came to 18 bases. CDR3 sequence (DNA): TGTGCCAGCTCACCATTCCCGGGTCAACTTGGGAATGAGCAGTTCTTC. This codes for CASSPFPGQLGNEQFF.

The chain links TRBV5-6 to TRBJ1-5, with D possibly TRBD1 on 5 matching bases. CDR3 length equals 13 residues. CDR1 is SGHDT, CDR2 YYEEEE, per germline. Trimming pared 4 bases from V and 5 bases from J, leaving 10 bases between. The CDR3 DNA sequence: TGTGCCAGCAGCCGGGGGGGGGATCAGCCCCAGCATTTT. It encodes CASSRGGDQPQHF.

This chain joins TRBV19 and TRBJ2-7; 9 nucleotides match TRBD2. Germline lookup yields CDR1 LNHDA and CDR2 SQIVND (reference sequence). The V gene end was trimmed by 10 bases and the J gene end by 2 bases; junction bases not matched to a gene: 9. The length of the CDR3 is 14 residues. The CDR3 loop reads CATQVLAGPYEQYF. The CDR3 region has the DNA TGTGCCACCCAGGTCCTAGCGGGGCCCTACGAGCAGTACTTC.

The chain links TRBV9 to TRBJ2-2, with TRBD2 as a possible D gene (5 bases). CDR1 and CDR2 (germline): SGDLS, YYNGEE. CDR3 size: 15 residues. With 3 bases removed from V and 8 bases from J, the gap between germline ends came to 17 bases. CDR3 sequence (DNA): TGTGCCAGCAGCGGCTGGATGATGGGAGCGGGGGAGCTGTTTTTT. Protein product: CASSGWMMGAGELFF.

The V gene is TRBV27, the J gene TRBJ2-1; 7 positions agree with TRBD2. Germline assignment: CDR1 MNHEY and CDR2 SMNVEV (reference sequence). With V trimmed by 3 bases and J by 9 bases, 14 bases remained unmatched. The CDR3 is 16 amino acids. The chain's CDR3 is CASSFRAVGGPGEQFF. CDR3 in DNA: TGTGCCAGCAGTTTCAGGGCAGTGGGAGGGCCCGGTGAGCAGTTCTTC.

The gene calls are TRBV2 and TRBJ2-7; TRBD2 aligns across 13 bases. Germline loops: CDR1 SNHLY, CDR2 FYNNEI. V lost 6 bases to trimming and J lost 1 base; unmatched junction nucleotides: 9. This CDR3 comprises 17 residues. CDR3 in DNA: TGTGCCAGCAGCCATAGGACTAGCGGGAGCCTATCCTACGAGCAGTACTTC. Translating gives CASSHRTSGSLSYEQYF. The variable domain in full, completed from reference TRBV2 and TRBJ2-7, reads EPEVTQTPSHQVTQMGQEVILRCVPISNHLYFYWYRQILGQKVEFLVSFYNNEISEKSEIFDDQFSVERPDGSNFTLKIRSTKLEDSAMYFCASSHRTSGSLSYEQYFGPGTRLTVT.

Points on this clone: One end of the junction fails to match germline, which may point to a read error. V and J are TRBV2 and TRBJ1-1; perhaps TRBD1 as D (5 bases). This CDR3 comprises 14 residues. The germline V gene has CDR1 SNHLY and CDR2 FYNNEI. This CDR3 reads CASTQQAPGTEALF. The CDR3 DNA is TGTGCCAGCACCCAACAGGCTCCGGGCACTGAAGCTCTCTTT.

Of note for this clone: The germline gene is not matched at one end of the junction; a read error may be the cause. The V and J genes are TRBV7-9 and TRBJ1-1; weak D call: TRBD1 (5 bases). This CDR3 has 17 amino acids. The germline V gene has CDR1 SEHNR and CDR2 FQNEAQ (reference sequence). CDR3 residues: CASSLGAAGNHGTEVFF. In nucleotides, the CDR3 is TGTGCCAGCAGCTTAGGGGCTGCTGGGAACCATGGGACTGAAGTTTTCTTT.

The chain carries TRBV29-1 and TRBJ2-1; 8 bases line up with TRBD2. The J segment lost 6 bases and the V segment lost 3 bases, leaving 7 bases of the junction unmatched. The CDR3 length is 14 residues. Germline V gene sequence: CDR1 SQVTM, CDR2 ANQGSEA. The CDR3 DNA reads TGCAGCGTTGACCGGGAGGGCCTGGGCAATGAGCAGTTCTTC. Translating gives CSVDREGLGNEQFF.

The chain carries TRBV6-6 and TRBJ2-5; TRBD2 might be the D (5 bases). This CDR3 contains 15 residues. The germline CDR1 and CDR2 sequences are MNHNY and SVGAGI (reference sequence). V was shortened by 0 bases and J by 1 base, with 9 bases between the two germline ends. CDR3 DNA: TGTGCCAGCAGTTACTCGGGGAGCAGCCAAGAGACCCAGTACTTC. This sequence encodes CASSYSGSSQETQYF.

V and J are TRBV9 and TRBJ1-1; 8 bases line up with TRBD1. Germline V gene data show CDR1 as SGDLS and CDR2 as YYNGEE. The CDR3 runs to 13 residues. V lost 4 bases, J lost 4 bases, and 3 bases stayed unmatched. The CDR3 loop reads CASSTDRVTEAFF. In nucleotides, the CDR3 is TGTGCCAGCAGCACGGACAGGGTCACTGAAGCTTTCTTT. Variable domain in full (rest from reference TRBV9 and TRBJ1-1): DSGVTQTPKHLITATGQRVTLRCSPRSGDLSVYWYQQSLDQGLQFLIQYYNGEERAKGNILERFSAQQFPDLHSELNLSSLELGDSALYFCASSTDRVTEAFFGQGTRLTVV.

The chain links TRBV2 to TRBJ2-7; TRBD1 aligns across 8 bases. V dropped 4 bases and J dropped 2; count of bases not matched to a gene: 4. Per the germline V gene, CDR1 is SNHLY and CDR2 is FYNNEI. The CDR3 is made up of 14 amino acids. The CDR3 DNA reads TGTGCCAGCAGTGGCACAGGGGGAACCTACGAGCAGTACTTC. It is translated as CASSGTGGTYEQYF.

J is TRBJ1-1 and V is TRBV6-5, with 7 nucleotides matching TRBD1. CDR3 length: 14 residues. Trimming took 6 bases from V and 0 from J; bases not matched to a gene: 4. Germline V CDR1 and CDR2: MNHEY, SVGAGI. CDR3 loop: CASSTGAMNTEAFF. The CDR3 DNA reads TGTGCCAGCAGCACAGGGGCGATGAACACTGAAGCTTTCTTT.

V is TRBV19 and J is TRBJ2-3; 10 bases are shared with TRBD2. Trimming took 7 bases from V and 0 from J; bases not matched to a gene: 7. The germline gives CDR1 LNHDA, CDR2 SQIVND (reference sequence). This CDR3 contains 16 residues. CDR3: CASTSLAGASTDTQYF. In DNA form, the CDR3 reads TGTGCCAGTACCTCCCTAGCGGGGGCTAGCACAGATACGCAGTATTTT. Variable domain in full (rest from reference TRBV19 and TRBJ2-3): DGGITQSPKYLFRKEGQNVTLSCEQNLNHDAMYWYRQDPGQGLRLIYYSQIVNDFQKGDIAEGYSVSREKKESFPLTVTSAQKNPTAFYLCASTSLAGASTDTQYFGPGTRLTVL.

CDR3 sequence reads: CAVGGQKSFTQYF. Here the CDR3 DNA reads TGTGCGGTTGGGGGACAGAAAAGTTTTACGCAGTATTTT. This rearrangement joins TRBV6-1 to TRBJ2-3, with 7 bases aligning to TRBD1. Germline V gene lookup returns CDR1 MNHNS and CDR2 SASEGT. The CDR3 has 13 residues.

The V and J genes are TRBV5-4 and TRBJ2-1, with 9 bases fitting TRBD2. CDR1 SGHNT and CDR2 YYREEE come from the germline V gene (reference sequence). This CDR3 contains 15 residues. The V segment lost 2 bases and the J segment 4 bases; nucleotides outside the gene matches: 4. The CDR3 loop reads CASSFRLAEYNEQFF. As DNA, the CDR3 is TGTGCCAGCAGCTTCAGACTAGCGGAATACAATGAGCAGTTCTTC.

CDR3 residues: CASSPLIGESSYNEQFF. The CDR3 DNA reads TGTGCCAGCAGCCCCTTGATAGGGGAAAGCTCCTACAATGAGCAGTTCTTC. The chain recombines TRBV7-9 with TRBJ2-1, with a possible D match to TRBD1 (5 bases). The germline V gene encodes CDR1 SEHNR and CDR2 FQNEAQ (reference sequence). The CDR3 loop spans 17 amino acids. Trimming stripped 5 bases from V and 0 bases from J, with 17 bases between.

The chain has TRBV7-6 and TRBJ1-1; TRBD1 agrees at 7 bases. CDR3 size: 14 residues. V lost 4 bases to trimming and J lost 1 base; unmatched junction nucleotides: 3. Looked up from germline, CDR1 is SGHVS and CDR2 is FNYEAQ. In DNA, the CDR3 is TGTGCCAGCAGCTCAGGACAGGCGAACACTGAAGCTTTCTTT. Its protein product is CASSSGQANTEAFF.

The CDR3 spells CASSLEGGRSYEQYF. In DNA, the CDR3 is TGTGCCAGCAGCTTAGAAGGAGGAAGGTCCTACGAGCAGTACTTC. The J gene is TRBJ2-7, the V gene TRBV7-9; D perhaps matches TRBD2 (5 bases). Trimming removed 1 base from V and 1 base from J, with 11 bases in between. The CDR3 has 15 residues. Germline CDR1 is SEHNR and CDR2 is FQNEAQ (reference sequence).

About this clone: This CDR3 is also generated by other DNA sequences in the sample. Here the CDR3 DNA reads TGTGCCAGCAGCTATACAGGGGGCGTGATGAGCCAGCCCCAGCATTTT. As protein: CASSYTGGVMSQPQHF. This sequence joins TRBV5-8 and TRBJ1-5; 9 nucleotides line up with TRBD1. Germline-derived CDR1 and CDR2 are SGHTS and YDEGEE. The V and J ends lost 3 bases and 7 bases, in that order; junction bases with no gene match: 11. CDR3 size: 16 residues.

On this clone itself: At the DNA level, this CDR3 is encoded by other sequences in the same sample as well. V gene TRBV7-9 combines with J gene TRBJ1-1, with TRBD1 identical over 8 bases. CDR3 size: 16 residues. The V and J ends lost 5 bases and 5 bases, in that order; junction bases with no gene match: 13. Germline V CDR1 and CDR2: SEHNR, FQNEAQ (reference sequence). CDR3 loop: CASSPGGSRGLTEAFF. The CDR3 nucleotides are TGTGCCAGCAGCCCAGGGGGCTCCAGGGGATTGACTGAAGCTTTCTTT.

V gene TRBV5-1 combines with J gene TRBJ2-3; perhaps TRBD1 as D (5 bases). Germline-derived CDR1 and CDR2 are SGHRS and YFSETQ. The V end lost 0 bases, the J end lost 5 bases, and 16 bases lay between the germline ends. This CDR3 has 16 residues. The CDR3 sequence is CASSLDAGFGIDTQYF. The CDR3 DNA reads TGCGCCAGCAGCTTGGATGCAGGGTTTGGAATAGATACGCAGTATTTT.